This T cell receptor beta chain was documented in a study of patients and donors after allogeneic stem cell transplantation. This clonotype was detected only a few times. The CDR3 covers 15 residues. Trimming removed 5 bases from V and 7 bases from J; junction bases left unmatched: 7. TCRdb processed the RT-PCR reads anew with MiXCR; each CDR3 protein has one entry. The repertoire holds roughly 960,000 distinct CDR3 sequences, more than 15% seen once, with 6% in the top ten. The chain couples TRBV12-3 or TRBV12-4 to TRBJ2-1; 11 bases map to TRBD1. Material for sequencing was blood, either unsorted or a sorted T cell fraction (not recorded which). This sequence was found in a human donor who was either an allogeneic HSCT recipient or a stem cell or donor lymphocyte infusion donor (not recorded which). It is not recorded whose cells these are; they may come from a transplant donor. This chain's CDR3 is CASSAGQGANNEQFF. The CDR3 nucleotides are TGTGCCAGCAGTGCCGGACAGGGGGCGAATAATGAGCAGTTCTTC.